The 10 T cell receptor beta chains reported below all come from one sample, sequenced in a study of T cell responses to AZD1222 COVID-19 vaccine. Sequencing used immunoSEQ multiplex PCR; TCRdb keeps in-frame clones, though not all of them. The table includes 150,000 or so clones, roughly 90% detected once. The sequences come from peripheral blood, collected on day 0 of AZD1222 vaccination. The receptors were gathered from an adult in good health.

The chain uses TRBV9 and TRBJ1-6, with D tentatively TRBD1 (5 bases). V lost 4 bases to trimming and J lost 10 bases, with 18 bases between them. The CDR3 consists of 15 residues. The germline gives CDR1 SGDLS, CDR2 YYNGEE. CDR3 residues: CASSTPGKAGSPLHF. DNA of the CDR3: TGTGCCAGCAGCACACCAGGGAAGGCGGGCTCACCCCTCCACTTT.

The chain employs TRBV11-2 and TRBJ1-5, with 10 bases lining up with TRBD1. Per the germline V gene, CDR1 is SGHAT and CDR2 is FQNNGV. The CDR3 runs to 15 residues. V shed 3 bases, J shed 6 bases, and the junction held 5 bases outside the gene matches. The CDR3 loop reads CASSFLGTGVQPQHF. The CDR3 nucleotides read TGTGCCAGCAGCTTCCTCGGGACAGGGGTTCAGCCCCAGCATTTT.

CDR3 bases: TGCGCCAGCAGCACCCCCTCTAGCGGGGGCCTTAGCTCCTACAATGAGCAGTTCTTC. It yields the protein CASSTPSSGGLSSYNEQFF. The rearrangement joins TRBV5-1 to TRBJ2-1, with TRBD2 identical over 10 bases. Germline V gene lookup returns CDR1 SGHRS and CDR2 YFSETQ. The J segment lost 0 bases and the V segment lost 4 bases, leaving 13 bases of the junction unmatched. The CDR3 spans 19 residues.

The chain employs TRBV2 and TRBJ2-1; 7 nucleotides line up with TRBD1. J gave up 10 bases and V 7 bases, and 7 bases lay outside the gene matches. The CDR3 totals 12 residues. Germline values: CDR1 SNHLY, CDR2 FYNNEI. For the CDR3, the DNA is TGTGCCAGCACACAGGGGCTTAGGGAGCAGTTCTTC. Protein: CASTQGLREQFF. Drawing the rest from reference TRBV2 and TRBJ2-1, the complete variable domain is EPEVTQTPSHQVTQMGQEVILRCVPISNHLYFYWYRQILGQKVEFLVSFYNNEISEKSEIFDDQFSVERPDGSNFTLKIRSTKLEDSAMYFCASTQGLREQFFGPGTRLTVL.

V usage is TRBV29-1 and J usage is TRBJ1-5; D perhaps matches TRBD1 (6 bases). The CDR3 runs to 14 residues. CDR1 SQVTM and CDR2 ANQGSEA come from the germline V gene. V was clipped by 6 bases and J by 6 bases, with 18 bases between them. The CDR3, as DNA: TGCAGCGTCGCATTGGGGGGGGCAAGTCAGCCCCAGCATTTT. Translating gives CSVALGGASQPQHF.

This clone was observed a few times. This rearrangement joins TRBV18 to TRBJ1-1; D is unclear. The CDR3 is 13 residues long. V was shortened by 5 bases and J by 1 base, with 8 bases between the two germline ends. The V gene's germline CDR1 is KGHSH and CDR2 LQKENI. CDR3 protein: CASSSNKNTEAFF. The DNA of the CDR3 is TGTGCCAGCTCAAGCAACAAGAACACTGAAGCTTTCTTT.

The chain carries TRBV7-9 and TRBJ2-2; 9 bases line up with TRBD1. The CDR3 extends over 17 amino acids. The V gene's germline CDR1 is SEHNR and CDR2 FQNEAQ (reference sequence). The V segment lost 2 bases and the J segment 7 bases; nucleotides outside the gene matches: 11. CDR3: CASSLRPGQGFGGELFF. Written as DNA, the CDR3 is TGTGCCAGCAGCTTAAGACCGGGACAGGGTTTCGGCGGGGAGCTGTTTTTT.

The rearrangement uses TRBV7-2 and TRBJ2-4; D might be TRBD2 (6 bases). V lost 1 base and J 2 bases, leaving 9 bases between the germline ends. The CDR3 consists of 15 residues. The germline V gene encodes CDR1 SGHTA and CDR2 FQGNSA. CDR3 in DNA: TGTGCCAGCAGCTTAGTTGGAGGGACCAAAAACATTCAGTACTTC. Translation gives CASSLVGGTKNIQYF.

The V gene is TRBV6-5, the J gene TRBJ1-1; D not certain. Per germline, CDR1 MNHEY and CDR2 SVGAGI. This CDR3 comprises 14 residues. V gave up 7 bases and J gave up 3 bases, with 15 bases separating them. The CDR3 loop is CASTNPSRDTEAFF. The CDR3 DNA sequence: TGTGCCAGCACTAACCCTTCGAGGGACACTGAAGCTTTCTTT.

The sample holds a few counts of this clone. The chain has TRBV18 and TRBJ1-6, with D unresolved. V was clipped by 8 bases and J by 6 bases, with 11 bases between them. The germline CDR1 and CDR2 sequences are KGHSH and LQKENI. The CDR3 sequence is 13 residues long. The CDR3 region has the DNA TGTGCCAGCCTTAGAGATTTTAATTCACCCCTCCACTTT. Protein sequence: CASLRDFNSPLHF.